This section outlines one T cell receptor beta chain sequence together with its context. One junction end disagrees with the germline gene, perhaps due to a read error. The data are from a study of T cells in Graves' hyperthyroidism and ophthalmopathy. Patients having uncontrolled infection, another autoimmune disease, pregnancy or lactation were not included. Thyroid ultrasound and orbital computed tomography, with clinical symptoms and serum thyroxine and TRAb, informed diagnoses. TCR beta CDR3 regions were amplified from RNA. With the HTBI primer set, the TCR CDR3 went through a first round of RT-PCR. One entry per CDR3 protein results from TCRdb running MiXCR on the multiplex PCR reads. The sample yields hundreds of thousands of distinct CDR3 sequences, 45% seen once. The CDR3 is 17 amino acids. Germline CDR1 is SNHLY and CDR2 is FYNNEI.

Sequences were obtained from peripheral blood or thyroid tissue (not recorded which). This TCR was sampled from an adult man with Graves' disease, either hyperthyroidism or ophthalmopathy (not recorded which). The genes are TRBV2 and TRBJ1-3; TRBD1 matches at 8 bases. The CDR3 loop is CASSVLRTGFSENTIYF. CDR3 sequence (DNA): TGTGCCAGCAGTGTCCTCCGGACAGGGTTTTCTGAAAACACCATATATTTT.